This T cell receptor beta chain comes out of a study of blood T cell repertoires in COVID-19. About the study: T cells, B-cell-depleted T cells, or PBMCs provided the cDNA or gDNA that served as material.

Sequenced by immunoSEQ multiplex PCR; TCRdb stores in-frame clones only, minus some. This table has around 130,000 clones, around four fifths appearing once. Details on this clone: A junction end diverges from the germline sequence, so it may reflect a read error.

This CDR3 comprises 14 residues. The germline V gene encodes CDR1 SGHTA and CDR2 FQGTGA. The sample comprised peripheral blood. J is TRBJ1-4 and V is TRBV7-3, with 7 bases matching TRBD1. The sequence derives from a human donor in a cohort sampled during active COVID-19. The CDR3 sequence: CASTPRDRSSFHLF. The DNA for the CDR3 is TGTGCCAGCACACCACGGGACAGATCTTCCTTTCACCTTTTT. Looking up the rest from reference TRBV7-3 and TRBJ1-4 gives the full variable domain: GAGVSQTPSNKVTEKGKYVELRCDPISGHTALYWYRQSLGQGPEFLIYFQGTGAADDSGLPNDRFFAVRPEGSVSTLKIQRTERGDSAVYLCASTPRDRSSFHLFGSGTQLSVL.